Below are 12 T cell receptor beta chains sequenced from a single sample in a study of cytomegalovirus exposure and HLA in healthy donors. Sequencing was performed with immunoSEQ multiplex PCR; in TCRdb, only in-frame clones are kept and a portion is missing. The table lists some 78,000 clones, 96% of them singletons. The material sequenced was PBMCs. The receptor source for this set is a man aged 18 to 29 in good health and CMV-seropositive.

This chain connects TRBV27 to TRBJ2-2, with a tentative D call TRBD2 (6 bases). Trimming pared 4 bases from V and 4 bases from J, leaving 13 bases between. This CDR3 is 15 amino acids long. Germline CDR1 reads MNHEY; CDR2 reads SMNVEV (reference sequence). The CDR3 protein is CASSSYSGATGELFF. The DNA for the CDR3 is TGTGCCAGCAGTTCGTATAGCGGCGCCACCGGGGAGCTGTTTTTT.

The V and J genes are TRBV7-2 and TRBJ1-2; 11 bases map to TRBD1. The trim removed 5 bases at V and 8 bases at J, leaving 16 bases unmatched. CDR1 is SGHTA, CDR2 FQGNSA, per germline. The CDR3 is 17 residues long. CDR3 protein: CASSQITISGQGGGYTF. CDR3 DNA: TGTGCCAGCAGCCAGATTACAATTTCGGGACAGGGGGGAGGCTACACCTTC.

The rearrangement joins TRBV10-2 to TRBJ2-4; 8 nucleotides align to TRBD1. CDR1 is WSHSY and CDR2 is SAAADI in the germline V gene. The CDR3 sequence is 16 residues long. J gave up 7 bases and V 2 bases, and 10 bases lay outside the gene matches. CDR3 amino acids: CASSEQQGVVWNIQYF. CDR3 sequence (DNA): TGCGCCAGCAGTGAGCAACAGGGGGTTGTTTGGAACATTCAGTACTTC.

This sequence joins TRBV19 and TRBJ1-1; the match to TRBD1 covers 9 bases. The J segment lost 8 bases and the V segment lost 6 bases, leaving 4 bases of the junction unmatched. This CDR3 is built from 12 residues. Per germline, CDR1 LNHDA and CDR2 SQIVND (reference sequence). Here the CDR3 DNA reads TGTGCCAGTAGGGGGACAGGGATGGAAGCTTTCTTT. The encoded protein is CASRGTGMEAFF.

The rearrangement uses TRBV5-4 and TRBJ2-1; 7 bases match TRBD1. CDR3 length: 16 amino acids. Per the germline V gene, CDR1 is SGHNT and CDR2 is YYREEE (reference sequence). V was pared by 0 bases and J by 6 bases, with 9 bases of the junction left unmatched. The CDR3, as DNA: TGTGCCAGCAGCTTGGTTTTGACAGGGAGTATCAATGAGCAGTTCTTC. Amino acids: CASSLVLTGSINEQFF. Based on the CDR3 plus reference TRBV5-4 and TRBJ2-1, the full variable domain is ETGVTQSPTHLIKTRGQQVTLRCSSQSGHNTVSWYQQALGQGPQFIFQYYREEENGRGNFPPRFSGLQFPNYSSELNVNALELDDSALYLCASSLVLTGSINEQFFGPGTRLTVL.

The J gene is TRBJ1-1, the V gene TRBV10-1; the D gene is possibly TRBD1 (6 bases). CDR3 length: 13 residues. Germline CDR1 WNHNN, CDR2 SYGVQD (reference sequence). Trimming left V 5 bases short and J 12 bases short, with 19 bases between. The CDR3 protein is CASSSGTTSGTFF. The CDR3 DNA is TGCGCCAGCAGTTCTGGGACAACTTCGGGGACTTTCTTT.

The rearrangement uses TRBV28 and TRBJ2-7, with 9 bases that match TRBD1. Germline-derived CDR1 and CDR2 are MDHEN and SYDVKM. The CDR3 is 14 amino acids. Trimming at V came to 5 bases and at J to 1 base, leaving 3 bases not matched to a gene. The CDR3, as DNA: TGTGCCAGCAGTCAGGGGACAGGGTCCTACGAGCAGTACTTC. Translated, it gives CASSQGTGSYEQYF.

Only one count was recorded for this clone. This chain connects TRBV28 to TRBJ2-7, with TRBD2 as a possible D gene (5 bases). V was shortened by 3 bases and J by 5 bases, with 14 bases between the two germline ends. CDR3 size: 14 residues. The germline V gene has CDR1 MDHEN and CDR2 SYDVKM. Here the CDR3 DNA reads TGTGCCAGCAGTTTGTTGAGCGAGGGCAACGAGCAGTACTTC. It codes for CASSLLSEGNEQYF.

The chain has TRBV5-1 and TRBJ1-1, with 8 bases aligning to TRBD1. The CDR3 runs to 14 residues. CDR1 is SGHRS and CDR2 is YFSETQ in the germline V gene. V lost 4 bases and J lost 2; bases outside the gene matches: 4. The CDR3 sequence: CASSVGTGNTEAFF. As DNA, the CDR3 is TGCGCCAGCAGCGTAGGGACAGGCAACACTGAAGCTTTCTTT.

The V call is TRBV4-1, the J call TRBJ2-5, with TRBD2 matching over 12 bases. Per the germline V gene, CDR1 is MGHRA and CDR2 is YSYEKL. After removal of 2 bases from V and 5 bases from J, the junction contained 12 bases not matched to a gene. There are 18 residues in the CDR3. The CDR3 DNA sequence: TGCGCCAGCAGCCAAAGGGTAGCTAGCGGGAGGGCCACGGAGACCCAGTACTTC. Translation gives CASSQRVASGRATETQYF.

V usage is TRBV5-1 and J usage is TRBJ1-3; D is unclear. This CDR3 has 17 amino acids. Trimming took 3 bases from V and 0 from J, leaving 16 bases between them. In germline, CDR1 is SGHRS, CDR2 YFSETQ. The CDR3 nucleotides read TGCGCCAGCAGCTCGGCCGGGATAACCCCCTCTGGAAACACCATATATTTT. The encoded protein is CASSSAGITPSGNTIYF.

CDR3 bases: TGTGCCAGCAGTTCGTCTAGCGGCGCGAACACCGGGGAGCTGTTTTTT. It translates to CASSSSSGANTGELFF. The rearrangement uses TRBV27 and TRBJ2-2, with 7 bases fitting TRBD2. The ends lost 4 bases at V and 0 bases at J; junction bases unmatched: 5. There are 16 residues in the CDR3. CDR1 MNHEY and CDR2 SMNVEV come from the germline V gene (reference sequence).